This TCR beta chain is from a study of cytomegalovirus exposure and HLA in healthy donors (TCRdb year 2017). General notes on the study: According to an earlier analysis of 587 of the donors, about 190 million T cells yielded approximately 120 million unique TCR beta sequences and around 300 Gb of sequence data. An early release covering about 600 HLA-typed donors comprised approximately 300 gigabases of sequencing data and some 79 million unique TCR sequences. The genetic ancestry cluster associated with self-reported Caucasian donors included roughly four fifths of the roughly 380 genotyped donors. The study was designed to test whether signatures of past pathogen exposure could be identified by cataloging public T cell receptors. The T cell repertoires of under 750 subjects were profiled by immunosequencing and related to cytomegalovirus serostatus. A separate validation cohort of more than 100 different subjects was used in addition to the 666-subject first cohort. High-throughput TCR immunosequencing, statistical association of individual TCRs with disease status, and machine learning were combined to predict cytomegalovirus infection status. A later analysis re-examined previously published TCR beta repertoires from over 500 donors and added high-resolution HLA genotyping to investigate patterns of TCR occurrence. In the later analysis, no new phenotypic data were used to find candidate immune exposures; instead, reliance was placed on TCR beta sequences and their occurrence across donors. In an earlier analysis of 587 of the donors, high-throughput TCR beta sequencing was used to judge whether each TCR beta V gene segment behaved as functional or pseudogenic. Donor age, sex, ethnicity and CMV serostatus were compiled together with the repertoire data. Genome-wide SNP genotypes for about 65% of the roughly 670 donors were used in a later genetic analysis, which treated that subset as a discovery cohort. All discovery cohort repertoires had been generated on a single sequencing platform. Class I and class II HLA loci were covered by the typing at four-digit resolution. The number of donors typed differed by locus, with roughly 620-640 for A, B, C, DRB1 and DQB1, around 560 for DQA1, approximately 580 for DPA1, and some 440 for DPB1. Roughly 5 DR-DQ haplotypes were handled as single units for association and clustering, since linkage in the cohort was strong. On average, about 240,000 unique TCR beta nucleotide sequences were sequenced per donor among 300 to 500 genotyped donors of the cohort, with about 17% of those sequences being non-productive.

Receptor libraries were prepared by the immunoSEQ multiplex PCR assay. For the multiplex PCR, a mixture combining 60 forward primers for TCR Vbeta segments and 13 reverse primers for TCR Jbeta segments was used. A multiplex PCR assay on genomic DNA amplified the CDR3 region of rearranged TCR beta genes. The Illumina HiSeq System was used to sequence the amplified TCR beta libraries as 87-base-pair reads. The paper's processing steps were these. Across the 500 to 850 repertoires, a later analysis counted 80 million or so unique TCR beta chains, some 11 million of which were shared by at least two donors. A nearest-neighbor algorithm error-corrected the raw reads and collapsed the reads into unique sequences, merging closely related sequences to remove PCR and sequencing errors. Alignment of CDR3 sequences to IMGT reference sequences was used to assign V, D and J gene segments. For a sequence to be retained, at least a six-nucleotide match to both a V gene segment and a J gene segment was required. Rearrangements were called productive when the CDR3 lacked stop codons and stayed in frame with V and J; all others were non-productive. Following IMGT convention, CDR3 was defined as the stretch from the second conserved V-encoded cysteine to the conserved J-encoded phenylalanine. In an earlier analysis of 550 to 650 of the donors, sequences lacking an unambiguous match to a single V gene segment were excluded. In an earlier analysis of about 590 of the donors, a V segment was called functional when productive rearrangements were above 56.7%, and segregating when the standard deviation between donors exceeded 5%. To diagnose cytomegalovirus status from the catalog of TCR beta chain sequences, a statistical classification framework was built. In a later analysis, V and J genes were assigned by comparing TCR nucleotide sequences against IMGT/GENE-DB human TR gene sequences. A later analysis assigned CDR3 sequences and most-parsimonious VDJ recombination scenarios with the TCRdist pipeline. In a later analysis, every TCR beta chain was defined by the combination of its CDR3 amino acid sequence and its V-gene family, and reads without a unique V-gene family were dropped. A later analysis removed over 500 highly shared, low-generation-probability nucleotide sequences to deal with suspected cross-contamination and a sequencing artifact. For each public chain, a later analysis derived a clonal expansion index from normalized ranks of inferred template counts within each repertoire. In a later analysis, generation probabilities were computed using a VDJ recombination model fitted to out-of-frame rearrangements, and the results were checked against IGoR. In a later analysis, hypergeometric tests were used to score TCR-TCR, TCR-HLA and TCR-CMV co-occurrence, with a repertoire-size bias correction applied to TCR pairs. A later analysis estimated false discovery rates by permuting HLA or CMV assignments 20 times. A later analysis grouped co-occurring TCRs with DBSCAN, adding TCRdist sequence similarity when clustering within HLA-allele-positive subsets. Co-occurrence clustering excluded repertoires with fewer than 30,000 or more than 120,000 public chains, plus five with anomalous nucleotide sharing. The table was pulled from immuneACCESS by TCRdb, which kept in-frame rearrangements only. Such tables lose some clones; where checked, under half of the loss comes from unresolved V genes, and the rest has no known cause. V and J calls and clone size follow that table, whereas D and trimming were derived from the DNA. The sample table records 150,000 to 200,000 clones; 70% to 80% of these occur just once. Less than 2% of the sample is held by the ten biggest clonotypes.

The paper as a whole reports these results and caveats: The study listed around 160 TCR beta chains as associated with cytomegalovirus. Some IMGT-functional V segments, including TRBV6-2 and TRBV6-3, could not be distinguished by the 87-base-pair reads and were therefore excluded. A cluster of highly shared sequence variants was judged likely to represent a technical artifact of the sequencing pipeline. When HLA alleles, especially DR and DQ, strongly co-occurred, attributing TCR associations to individual alleles was difficult. In both the original and validation cohorts, the classifier was reported to diagnose cytomegalovirus status with high specificity and sensitivity. A later analysis found that TCR association rates varied across HLA loci, with DRB1 alleles showing the most associated TCRs and HLA-C alleles the fewest. Linkage disequilibrium might explain the correlated functional status among segregating V segments, but an unknown experimental factor could not be excluded. The earlier analysis of some 540 of the donors excluded fewer than 20 rarely observed V segments, including chromosome 9 orphons, because counts were too low. This cohort had only TCR beta chains sequenced, and the lack of alpha or paired-chain data limited which features could be detected. According to a later analysis, parvovirus B19, influenza, CMV and Epstein-Barr virus appeared linked to several top co-occurrence clusters. Sequencing depth was assumed to be roughly uniform across donors in the presence/absence analyses, though that assumption may not hold. A later analysis found that HLA-associated TCR beta chains were more clonally expanded and had lower generation probabilities than equally common non-associated chains. It was suggested by the authors that the approach could potentially be generalized to other disease states and immunological phenotypes. An association between a missense DCLRE1C variant and V-gene and J-gene trimming of TCR beta chains was found in a later genetic analysis and replicated in an independent cohort. Broadly in line with IMGT annotations, most TCR beta V segments showed up in productive rearrangements about 87% or about 30% of the time in an earlier analysis of 587 of the donors. A later analysis associated 15,000 or so TCR beta sequences with specific HLA alleles at a false discovery rate of 0.05. In a later analysis, most CMV-associated TCR beta chains were found to appear HLA-restricted, with HLA associations seemingly driven largely by CMV exposure. A later genetic analysis reported fewer N-insertions in productive TCRs among donors in an Asian-associated ancestry cluster than the roughly 670-donor mean. In vitro tests confirmed that three of the cytomegalovirus-associated TCR beta chains recognize cytomegalovirus antigens. Most TCR sequences were seen in very few donors, while some public TCRs were found in many individuals. A further reported finding was that TCR beta sequences accurately predicted the HLA-A and HLA-B alleles for most subjects in the first cohort. CMV serostatus was the only immune exposure information available for the cohort. Because HLA typing was unavailable for some donors at each locus, only the typed subset was used in association tests.

Note on this clone: No cognate antigen has been identified for it. Per-base qualities were not stored, and no clone one base away is much larger.

The CDR3 covers 14 residues, taking in both the cysteine and the phenylalanine. Only the CDR3 DNA is retained, 42 bases long and in frame from the first base. For CDR1 and CDR2, the germline V gene lists MNHEY and SVGAGI. Trimming removed 5 bases from V and 4 bases from J; the gene matches leave 8 bases unexplained. The cohort consisted of some 670 healthy bone marrow donors. At the time of sampling, every cohort member was nominally healthy, though immune exposures that went unrecorded were likely present. The donor tested CMV seronegative, placing the donor among the 350 or so seronegative members of the cohort. Every donor gave a peripheral blood sample, and the peripheral blood mononuclear cells from that sample were used for TCR beta sequencing. Genomic DNA was extracted from the blood cell samples with the Qiagen DNeasy Blood Extraction Kit.

This clonotype originated in a man aged 25-40 years in good health and CMV-seronegative. Sequencing was performed on PBMCs. The chain is encoded by TRBV6-5 joined to TRBJ2-7; 7 junctional bases match TRBD1. CDR3 reads: CASSPLQGLYEQYF. In nucleotide form, the sequence is TGTGCCAGCAGTCCCTTACAGGGGCTGTACGAGCAGTACTTC.